This TCR beta chain was profiled in a study of OX40 agonist ivuxolimab in advanced cancers. Context from the whole study: The costimulatory receptor OX40 (CD134) was targeted by ivuxolimab, a fully human IgG2 agonistic monoclonal antibody. Intravenous ivuxolimab was administered to patients every 2 weeks at six dose levels: 0.01, 0.1, 0.3, 1.5, 3 and 10 mg/kg. Of the approximately 54 dose-escalation patients, hepatocellular carcinoma was present in around 20, melanoma in approximately 15, renal cell carcinoma in 9 and head and neck cancer in 9. In the dose-escalation cohort, nearly 85% of patients were male, and the mean age was roughly 60 years with a range of about 20 to 80. Prior anti-PD-1, anti-PD-L1 or anti-CTLA-4 therapy was permitted, and checkpoint inhibitors had been received by around 39% of dose-escalation patients. Partial responses occurred in three dose-escalation patients: two with cutaneous melanoma and one with hepatocellular carcinoma. Peripheral TCRbeta sequencing was intended to test whether TCR sequence diversity was altered and clonal T-cell expansion was caused by ivuxolimab. The paper describes the monotherapy dose-escalation part (N ≈ 52 patients) of the phase I trial of ivuxolimab.

Patients with autoimmune disease history or receiving systemic immunosuppression were excluded from the trial. Peripheral blood for TCR sequencing was collected from all dose cohorts at baseline, on cycle 4 day 1, and on cycle 7 day 1. Samples were obtained from an open-label, multicenter, first-in-human phase I dose-escalation trial of ivuxolimab. The trial enrolled adults with locally advanced or metastatic head and neck squamous cell, hepatocellular, melanoma or renal cell carcinoma. CD4+ and CD8+ T cells were sorted separately from peripheral blood before TCR sequencing. Genomic DNA was isolated from the sorted cells so that the TCRbeta CDR3 region could be sequenced. The immunoSEQ Assay was used to sequence the TCRbeta CDR3 regions. In TCRdb, the immuneACCESS table is reduced to in-frame sequences with V and J assigned. These tables do not hold every clone; where another copy was compared, an unresolved V gene accounts for under half, and the others remain unexplained. This sample holds 90,000 to 130,000 clones; 89% were observed only once. The biggest ten clones account for 0.27% of the sample.

The paper as a whole reports these results and caveats: After ivuxolimab, expanded clones were on average more numerous among CD8+ T cells than among CD4+ T cells. Low levels of normalized T-cell clonal expansion were also seen in some patients who did not respond. At doses from 0.1 to 3.0 mg/kg, clonal expansion was seen in both CD4+ and CD8+ blood T cells between baseline and week 6. The antigen specificity of the peripheral T cells that underwent clonal expansion was not determined. In the 0.1-3.0 mg/kg groups, partial responders were among the patients with the lowest normalized peripheral clonal expansion, particularly in CD8+ T cells.

In regard to this clone: What this receptor recognizes is not known. No much larger clone exists at a distance of one base, and base qualities are not known.

The receptor comes from an adult with an advanced solid tumor such as melanoma, head and neck, liver or kidney cancer. Here the sequenced sample was CD4+ or CD8+ T cells sorted from blood, taken in a trial of the OX40 agonist ivuxolimab.

The DNA sequence follows: TGCGCCAGCAGCCCGCACACAGATACGCAGTATTTT. This gives the protein CASSPHTDTQYF. This chain is built from TRBV4-1 and TRBJ2-3, with no confident D gene call. V is clipped by 4 bases and J by 2 bases, and the sequence between their germline boundaries is 4 bases long. Inclusive of the bounding cysteine and phenylalanine, the CDR3 is 12 residues long. Left in the record is the CDR3 DNA by itself, 36 bases read in frame from the first base. CDR1 MGHRA and CDR2 YSYEKL are derived from the germline V gene.